Detailed here is one T cell receptor beta chain. Produced via immunoSEQ multiplex PCR; TCRdb's table is partial and in-frame only. The table has 70,000 to 100,000 clones, roughly 89% seen once; the top ten hold roughly 18%. This sample is part of a study of control samples from healthy donors and cancer patients. The receptor's source is a man aged 50-59 years in good health. The sample taken for sequencing was blood.

CDR3 amino acids: CASSFLAGGPDTQYF. CDR3 DNA: TGTGCCAGCAGTTTCCTAGCGGGGGGGCCAGATACGCAGTATTTT. The chain links TRBV5-4 to TRBJ2-3; TRBD2 matches at 12 bases. Unmatched junction bases numbered 5, after V lost 5 bases and J lost 4 bases. Germline assignment: CDR1 SGHNT and CDR2 YYREEE (reference sequence). The CDR3 length is 15 residues. Variable domain in full (rest from reference TRBV5-4 and TRBJ2-3): ETGVTQSPTHLIKTRGQQVTLRCSSQSGHNTVSWYQQALGQGPQFIFQYYREEENGRGNFPPRFSGLQFPNYSSELNVNALELDDSALYLCASSFLAGGPDTQYFGPGTRLTVL.